One TCR beta chain is described in this entry. Its antigen is undetermined. At one end, the junction sequence differs from germline, possibly due to a read error. The identical CDR3 is also encoded by other nucleotide sequences in the sample. Generated by immunoSEQ multiplex PCR, the TCRdb table keeps only in-frame clones and is missing some. The sample records tens of thousands of clones, about 85% being singletons. This entry comes from a study of OX40 agonist ivuxolimab in advanced cancers. Study-wide background: Ivuxolimab, which is an agonistic anti-OX40 (CD134) antibody, was administered to the patients. Patients with hepatocellular carcinoma, melanoma, renal cell or head and neck cancer made up the dose-escalation patients. Patients were roughly 83% male with ages roughly 20 to 90, mean roughly 64. Broader study findings: Both CD4+ and CD8+ T cell populations in blood had undergone clonal expansion by week 6 at 0.1 to 3.0 mg/kg.

Germline V CDR1 and CDR2: LNHDA, SQIVND (reference sequence). The CDR3 is made up of 16 amino acids. The sequence derives from an adult with an advanced solid tumor such as melanoma, head and neck, liver or kidney cancer. V is TRBV19 and J is TRBJ2-2; TRBD2 matches 7 bases. The sequencing used CD4+ or CD8+ T cells sorted from blood, collected in a trial of the OX40 agonist ivuxolimab. Here the CDR3 reads CASSIISGVNTGELFF. Here the CDR3 DNA reads TGTGCCAGTAGCATTATCAGCGGGGTTAACACTGGGGAGCTGTTTTTT.